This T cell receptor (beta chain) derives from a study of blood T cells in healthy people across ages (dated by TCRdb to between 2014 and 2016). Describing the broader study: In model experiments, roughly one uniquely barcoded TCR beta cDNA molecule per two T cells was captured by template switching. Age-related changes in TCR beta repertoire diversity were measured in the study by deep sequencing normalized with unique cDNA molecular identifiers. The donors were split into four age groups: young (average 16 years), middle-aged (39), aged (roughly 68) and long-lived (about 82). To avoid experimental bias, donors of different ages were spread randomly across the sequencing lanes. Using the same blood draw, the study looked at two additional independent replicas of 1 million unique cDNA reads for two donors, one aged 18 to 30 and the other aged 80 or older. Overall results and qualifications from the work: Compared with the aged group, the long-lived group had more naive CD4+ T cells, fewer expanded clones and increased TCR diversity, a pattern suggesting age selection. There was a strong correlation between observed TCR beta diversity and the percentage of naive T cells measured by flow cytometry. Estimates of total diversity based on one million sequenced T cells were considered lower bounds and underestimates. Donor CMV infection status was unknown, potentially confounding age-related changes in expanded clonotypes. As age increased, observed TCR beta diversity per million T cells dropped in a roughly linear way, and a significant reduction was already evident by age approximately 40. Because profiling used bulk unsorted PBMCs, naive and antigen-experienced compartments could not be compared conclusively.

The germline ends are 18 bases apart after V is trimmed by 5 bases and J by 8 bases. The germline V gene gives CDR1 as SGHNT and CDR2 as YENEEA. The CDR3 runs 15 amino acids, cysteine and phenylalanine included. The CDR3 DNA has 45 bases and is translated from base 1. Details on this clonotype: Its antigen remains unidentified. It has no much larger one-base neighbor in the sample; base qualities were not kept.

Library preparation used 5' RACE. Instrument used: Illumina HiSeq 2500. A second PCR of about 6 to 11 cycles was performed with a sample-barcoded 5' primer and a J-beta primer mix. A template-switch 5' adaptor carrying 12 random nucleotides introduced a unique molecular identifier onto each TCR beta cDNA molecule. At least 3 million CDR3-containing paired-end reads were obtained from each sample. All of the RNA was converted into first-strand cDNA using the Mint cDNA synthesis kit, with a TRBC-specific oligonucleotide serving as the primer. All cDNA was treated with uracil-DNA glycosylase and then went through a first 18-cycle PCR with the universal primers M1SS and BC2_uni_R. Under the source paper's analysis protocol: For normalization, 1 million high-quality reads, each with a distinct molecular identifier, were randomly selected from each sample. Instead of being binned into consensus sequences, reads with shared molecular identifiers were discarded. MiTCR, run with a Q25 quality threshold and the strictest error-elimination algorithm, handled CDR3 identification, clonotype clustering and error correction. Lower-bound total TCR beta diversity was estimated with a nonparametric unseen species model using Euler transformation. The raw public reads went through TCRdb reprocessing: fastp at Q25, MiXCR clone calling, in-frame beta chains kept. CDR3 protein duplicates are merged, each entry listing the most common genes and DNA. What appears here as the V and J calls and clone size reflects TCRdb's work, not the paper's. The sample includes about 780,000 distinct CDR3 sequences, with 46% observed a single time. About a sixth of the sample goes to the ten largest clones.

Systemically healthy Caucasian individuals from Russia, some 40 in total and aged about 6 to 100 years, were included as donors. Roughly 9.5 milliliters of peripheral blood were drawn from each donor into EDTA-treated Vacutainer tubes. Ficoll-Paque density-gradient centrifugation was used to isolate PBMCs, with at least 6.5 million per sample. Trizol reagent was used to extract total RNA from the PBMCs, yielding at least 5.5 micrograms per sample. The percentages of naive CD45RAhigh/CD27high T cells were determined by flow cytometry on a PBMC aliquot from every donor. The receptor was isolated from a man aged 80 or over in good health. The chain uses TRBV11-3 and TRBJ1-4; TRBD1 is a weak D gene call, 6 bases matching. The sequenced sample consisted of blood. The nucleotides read TGTGCCAGCAGCCCAAGGGGGACCGACGACGAAAAACTGTTTTTT. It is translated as CASSPRGTDDEKLFF.